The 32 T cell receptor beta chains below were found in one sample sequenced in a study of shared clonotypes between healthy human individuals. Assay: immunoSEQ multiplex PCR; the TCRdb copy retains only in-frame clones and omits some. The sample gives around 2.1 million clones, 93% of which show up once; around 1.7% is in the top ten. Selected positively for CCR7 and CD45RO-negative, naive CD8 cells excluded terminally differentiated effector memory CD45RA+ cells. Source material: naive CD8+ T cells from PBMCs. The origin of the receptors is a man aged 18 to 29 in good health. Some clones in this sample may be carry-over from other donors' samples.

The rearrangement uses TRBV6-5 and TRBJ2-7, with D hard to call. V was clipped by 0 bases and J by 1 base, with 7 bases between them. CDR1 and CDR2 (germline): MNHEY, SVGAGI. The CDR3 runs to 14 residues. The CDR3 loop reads CASSYSKGSYEQYF. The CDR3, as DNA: TGTGCCAGCAGTTACTCTAAGGGATCCTACGAGCAGTACTTC.

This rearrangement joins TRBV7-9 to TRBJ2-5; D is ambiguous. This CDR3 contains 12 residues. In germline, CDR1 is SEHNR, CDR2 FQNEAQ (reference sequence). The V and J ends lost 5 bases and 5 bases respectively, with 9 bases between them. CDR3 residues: CASSRMEETQYF. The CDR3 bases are TGTGCCAGCAGCAGGATGGAGGAGACCCAGTACTTC.

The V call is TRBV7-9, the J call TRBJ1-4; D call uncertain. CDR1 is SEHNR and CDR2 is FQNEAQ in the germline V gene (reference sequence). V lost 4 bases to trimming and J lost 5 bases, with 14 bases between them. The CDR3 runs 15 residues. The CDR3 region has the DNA TGTGCCAGCAGCTCCAGGCTGGGGAGGAATGAAAAACTGTTTTTT. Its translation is CASSSRLGRNEKLFF.

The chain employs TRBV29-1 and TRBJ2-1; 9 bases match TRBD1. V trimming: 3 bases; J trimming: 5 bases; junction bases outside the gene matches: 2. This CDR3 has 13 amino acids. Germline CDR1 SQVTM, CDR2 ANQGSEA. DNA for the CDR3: TGCAGCGTTGAGGACAGGGGAAACAATGAGCAGTTCTTC. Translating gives CSVEDRGNNEQFF.

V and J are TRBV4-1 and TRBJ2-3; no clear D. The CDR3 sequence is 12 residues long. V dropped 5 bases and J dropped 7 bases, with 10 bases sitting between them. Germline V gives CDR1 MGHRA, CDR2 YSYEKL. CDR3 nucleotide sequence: TGCGCCAGCAGCGTAAACCCGAATACGCAGTATTTT. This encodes CASSVNPNTQYF.

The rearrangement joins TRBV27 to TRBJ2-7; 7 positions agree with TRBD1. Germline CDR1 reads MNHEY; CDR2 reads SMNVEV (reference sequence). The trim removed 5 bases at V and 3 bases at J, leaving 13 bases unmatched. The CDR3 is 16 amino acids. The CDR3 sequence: CASSPLVRDRLYEQYF. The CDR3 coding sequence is TGTGCCAGCAGTCCTCTCGTCCGGGACAGACTCTACGAGCAGTACTTC.

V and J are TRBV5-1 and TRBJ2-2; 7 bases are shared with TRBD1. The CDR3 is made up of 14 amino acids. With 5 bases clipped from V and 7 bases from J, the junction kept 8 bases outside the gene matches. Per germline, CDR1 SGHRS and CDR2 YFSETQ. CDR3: CASSSDRAVGELFF. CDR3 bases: TGCGCCAGCAGTTCTGACAGGGCGGTCGGGGAGCTGTTTTTT.

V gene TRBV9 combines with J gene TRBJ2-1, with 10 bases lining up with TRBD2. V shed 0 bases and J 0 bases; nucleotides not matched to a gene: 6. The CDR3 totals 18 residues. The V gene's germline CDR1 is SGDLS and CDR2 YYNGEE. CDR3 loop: CASSVEVAGGSSYNEQFF. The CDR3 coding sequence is TGTGCCAGCAGCGTAGAGGTAGCGGGAGGCAGCTCCTACAATGAGCAGTTCTTC.

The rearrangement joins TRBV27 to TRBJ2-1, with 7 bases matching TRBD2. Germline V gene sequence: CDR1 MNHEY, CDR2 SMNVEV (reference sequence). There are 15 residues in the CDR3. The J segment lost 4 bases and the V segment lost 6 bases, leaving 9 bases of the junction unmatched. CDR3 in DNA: TGTGCCAGCAGCCGAGAAGCGGGGTTTTACAATGAGCAGTTCTTC. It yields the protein CASSREAGFYNEQFF.

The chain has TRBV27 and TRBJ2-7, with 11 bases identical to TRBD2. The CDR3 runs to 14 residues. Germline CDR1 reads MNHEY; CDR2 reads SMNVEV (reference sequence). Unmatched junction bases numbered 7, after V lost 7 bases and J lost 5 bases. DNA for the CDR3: TGTGCCAGCAAATTAGCGGGAGGGGGCCACGAGCAGTACTTC. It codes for CASKLAGGGHEQYF.

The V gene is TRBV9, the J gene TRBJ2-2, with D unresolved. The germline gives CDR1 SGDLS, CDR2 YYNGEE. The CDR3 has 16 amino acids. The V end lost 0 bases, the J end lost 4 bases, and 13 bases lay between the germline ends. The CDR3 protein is CASSVVGSSSTGELFF. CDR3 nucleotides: TGTGCCAGCAGCGTAGTTGGTAGCTCTAGCACCGGGGAGCTGTTTTTT.

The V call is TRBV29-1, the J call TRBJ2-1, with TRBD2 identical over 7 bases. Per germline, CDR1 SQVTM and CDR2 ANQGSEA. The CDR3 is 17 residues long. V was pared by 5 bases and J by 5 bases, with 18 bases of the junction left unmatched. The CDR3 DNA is TGCAGCGTTCTCCTAGCGGAGGTCGAAGGTAAAGACAATGAGCAGTTCTTC. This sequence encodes CSVLLAEVEGKDNEQFF.

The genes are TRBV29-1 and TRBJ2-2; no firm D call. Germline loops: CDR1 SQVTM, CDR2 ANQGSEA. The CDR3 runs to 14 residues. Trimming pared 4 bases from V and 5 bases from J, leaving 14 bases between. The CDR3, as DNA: TGCAGCGTTGGTGGCAGCTTCGGGACCGGGGAGCTGTTTTTT. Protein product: CSVGGSFGTGELFF.

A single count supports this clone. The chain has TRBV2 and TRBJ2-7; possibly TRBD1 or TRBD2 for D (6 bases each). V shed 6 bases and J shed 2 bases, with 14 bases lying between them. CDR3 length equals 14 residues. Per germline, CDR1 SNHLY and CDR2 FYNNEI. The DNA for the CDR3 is TGTGCCAGCAGGGGGCAGGGGACTCCCTACGAGCAGTACTTC. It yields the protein CASRGQGTPYEQYF.

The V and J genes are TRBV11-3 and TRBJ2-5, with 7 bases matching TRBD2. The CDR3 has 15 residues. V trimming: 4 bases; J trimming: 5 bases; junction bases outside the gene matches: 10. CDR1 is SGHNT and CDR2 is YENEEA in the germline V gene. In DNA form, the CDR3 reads TGTGCCAGCAGCTCCTGGGGGGAGGGCCCTGAGACCCAGTACTTC. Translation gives CASSSWGEGPETQYF.

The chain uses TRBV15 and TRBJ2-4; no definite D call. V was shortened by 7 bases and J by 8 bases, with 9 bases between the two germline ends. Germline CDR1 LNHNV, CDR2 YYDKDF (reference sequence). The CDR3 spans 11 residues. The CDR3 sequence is CATTMGYIQYF. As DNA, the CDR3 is TGTGCCACCACCATGGGGTACATTCAGTACTTC.

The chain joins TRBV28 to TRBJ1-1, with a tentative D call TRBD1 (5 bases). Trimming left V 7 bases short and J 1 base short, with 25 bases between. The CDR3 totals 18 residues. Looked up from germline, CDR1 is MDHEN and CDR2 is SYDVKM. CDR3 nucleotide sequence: TGTGCCAGCAAACGGGGCGACAGTCGCTTAGGCAGGAACACTGAAGCTTTCTTT. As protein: CASKRGDSRLGRNTEAFF.

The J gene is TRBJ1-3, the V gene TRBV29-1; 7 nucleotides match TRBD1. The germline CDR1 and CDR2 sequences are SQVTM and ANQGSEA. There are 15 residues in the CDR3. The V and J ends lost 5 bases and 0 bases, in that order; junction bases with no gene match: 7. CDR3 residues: CSVHDRVSSGNTIYF. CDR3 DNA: TGCAGCGTTCATGACAGGGTTAGCTCTGGAAACACCATATATTTT.

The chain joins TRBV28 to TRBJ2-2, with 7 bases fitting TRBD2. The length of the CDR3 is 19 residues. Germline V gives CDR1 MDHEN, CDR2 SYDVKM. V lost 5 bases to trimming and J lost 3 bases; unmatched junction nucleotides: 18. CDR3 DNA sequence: TGTGCCAGCAGTCTTTATTGGGCTAGCGGTGATCCTTACACCGGGGAGCTGTTTTTT. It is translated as CASSLYWASGDPYTGELFF.

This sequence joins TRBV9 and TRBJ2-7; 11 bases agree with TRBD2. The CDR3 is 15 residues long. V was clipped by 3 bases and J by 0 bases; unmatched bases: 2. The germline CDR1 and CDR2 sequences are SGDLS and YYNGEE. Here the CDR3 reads CASSASGRTSYEQYF. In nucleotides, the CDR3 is TGTGCCAGCAGCGCTAGCGGGAGGACCTCCTACGAGCAGTACTTC.

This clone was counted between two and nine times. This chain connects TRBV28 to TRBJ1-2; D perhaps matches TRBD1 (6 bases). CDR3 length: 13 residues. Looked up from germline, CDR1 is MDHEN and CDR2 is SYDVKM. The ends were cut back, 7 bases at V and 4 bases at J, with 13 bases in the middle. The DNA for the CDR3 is TGTGCCAGCACCTACGGACAGCTCTATGGCTACACCTTC. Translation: CASTYGQLYGYTF.

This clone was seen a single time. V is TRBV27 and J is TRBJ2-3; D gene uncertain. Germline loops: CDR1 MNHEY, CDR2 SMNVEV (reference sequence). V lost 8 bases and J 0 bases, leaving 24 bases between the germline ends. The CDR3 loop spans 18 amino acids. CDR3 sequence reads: CASLPLPARTSSTDTQYF. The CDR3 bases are TGTGCCAGCCTCCCACTCCCCGCAAGGACGTCTAGCACAGATACGCAGTATTTT.

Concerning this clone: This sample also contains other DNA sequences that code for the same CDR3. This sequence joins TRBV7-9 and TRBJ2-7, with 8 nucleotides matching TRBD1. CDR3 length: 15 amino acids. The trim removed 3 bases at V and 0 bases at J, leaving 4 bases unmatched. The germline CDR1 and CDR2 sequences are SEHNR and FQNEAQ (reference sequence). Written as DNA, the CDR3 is TGTGCCAGCAGCTTGCCGGGACAGGTCTCCTACGAGCAGTACTTC. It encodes CASSLPGQVSYEQYF. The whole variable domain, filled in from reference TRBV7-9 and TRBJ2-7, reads DTGVSQNPRHKITKRGQNVTFRCDPISEHNRLYWYRQTLGQGPEFLTYFQNEAQLEKSRLLSDRFSAERPKGSFSTLEIQRTEQGDSAMYLCASSLPGQVSYEQYFGPGTRLTVT.

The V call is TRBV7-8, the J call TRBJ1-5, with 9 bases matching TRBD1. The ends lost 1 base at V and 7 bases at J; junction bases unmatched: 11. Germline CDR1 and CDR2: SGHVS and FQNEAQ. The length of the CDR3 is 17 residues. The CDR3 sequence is CASSLVGGQGVRQPQHF. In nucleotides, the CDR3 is TGTGCCAGCAGCTTAGTGGGGGGACAGGGAGTAAGACAGCCCCAGCATTTT.

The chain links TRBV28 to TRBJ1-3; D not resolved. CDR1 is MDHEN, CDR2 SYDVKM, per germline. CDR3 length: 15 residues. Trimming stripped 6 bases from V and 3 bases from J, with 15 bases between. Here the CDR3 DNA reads TGTGCCAGCAGCACTCGGACCGGAGATGGAAACACCATATATTTT. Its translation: CASSTRTGDGNTIYF.

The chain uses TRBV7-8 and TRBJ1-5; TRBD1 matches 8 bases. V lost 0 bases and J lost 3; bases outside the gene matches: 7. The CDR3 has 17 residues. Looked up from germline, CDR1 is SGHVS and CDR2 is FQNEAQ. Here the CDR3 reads CASSLAVQGANNQPQHF. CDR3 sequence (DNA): TGTGCCAGCAGCTTAGCTGTCCAGGGGGCGAACAATCAGCCCCAGCATTTT.

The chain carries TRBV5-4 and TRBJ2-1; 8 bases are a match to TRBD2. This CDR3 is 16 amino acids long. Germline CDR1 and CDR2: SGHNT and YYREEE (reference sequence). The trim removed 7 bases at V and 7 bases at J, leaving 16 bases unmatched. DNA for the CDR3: TGTGCCAGCGAACAAAGGACTAGCCCCATACAGAATGAGCAGTTCTTC. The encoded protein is CASEQRTSPIQNEQFF.

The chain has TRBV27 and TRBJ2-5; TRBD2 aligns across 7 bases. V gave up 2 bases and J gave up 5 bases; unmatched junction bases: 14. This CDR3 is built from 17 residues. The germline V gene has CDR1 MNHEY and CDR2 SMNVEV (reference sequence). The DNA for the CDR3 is TGTGCCAGCAGTTTAATTGCGGGAGATGGGGAGGCGGAGACCCAGTACTTC. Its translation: CASSLIAGDGEAETQYF.

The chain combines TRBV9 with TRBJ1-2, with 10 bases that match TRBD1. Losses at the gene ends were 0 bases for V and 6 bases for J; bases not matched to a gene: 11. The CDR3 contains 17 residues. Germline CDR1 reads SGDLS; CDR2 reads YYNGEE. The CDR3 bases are TGTGCCAGCAGCGTAGTGGAGGGGACAGGGGATCCCAATGGCTACACCTTC. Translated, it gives CASSVVEGTGDPNGYTF. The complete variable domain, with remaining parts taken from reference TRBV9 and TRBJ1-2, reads DSGVTQTPKHLITATGQRVTLRCSPRSGDLSVYWYQQSLDQGLQFLIQYYNGEERAKGNILERFSAQQFPDLHSELNLSSLELGDSALYFCASSVVEGTGDPNGYTFGSGTRLTVV.

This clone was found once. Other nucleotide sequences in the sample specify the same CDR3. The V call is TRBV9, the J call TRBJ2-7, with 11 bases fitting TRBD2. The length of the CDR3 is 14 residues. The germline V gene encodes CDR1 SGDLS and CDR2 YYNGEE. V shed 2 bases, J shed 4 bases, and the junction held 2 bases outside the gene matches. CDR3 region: CASSVGLAGYEQYF. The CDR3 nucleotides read TGTGCCAGCAGCGTCGGACTAGCGGGTTACGAGCAGTACTTC.

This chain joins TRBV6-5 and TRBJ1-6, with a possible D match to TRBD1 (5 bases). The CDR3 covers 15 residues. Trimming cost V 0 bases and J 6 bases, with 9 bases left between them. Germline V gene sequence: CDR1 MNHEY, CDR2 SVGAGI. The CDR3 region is CASSYSPGPNSPLHF. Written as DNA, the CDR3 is TGTGCCAGCAGTTACTCCCCAGGGCCTAATTCACCCCTCCACTTT.

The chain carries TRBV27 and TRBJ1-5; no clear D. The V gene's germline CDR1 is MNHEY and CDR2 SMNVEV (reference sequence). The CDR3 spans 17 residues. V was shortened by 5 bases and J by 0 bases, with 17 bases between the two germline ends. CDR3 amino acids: CASSPLPGPLSNQPQHF. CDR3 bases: TGTGCCAGCAGTCCGCTACCCGGACCCCTTAGCAATCAGCCCCAGCATTTT.